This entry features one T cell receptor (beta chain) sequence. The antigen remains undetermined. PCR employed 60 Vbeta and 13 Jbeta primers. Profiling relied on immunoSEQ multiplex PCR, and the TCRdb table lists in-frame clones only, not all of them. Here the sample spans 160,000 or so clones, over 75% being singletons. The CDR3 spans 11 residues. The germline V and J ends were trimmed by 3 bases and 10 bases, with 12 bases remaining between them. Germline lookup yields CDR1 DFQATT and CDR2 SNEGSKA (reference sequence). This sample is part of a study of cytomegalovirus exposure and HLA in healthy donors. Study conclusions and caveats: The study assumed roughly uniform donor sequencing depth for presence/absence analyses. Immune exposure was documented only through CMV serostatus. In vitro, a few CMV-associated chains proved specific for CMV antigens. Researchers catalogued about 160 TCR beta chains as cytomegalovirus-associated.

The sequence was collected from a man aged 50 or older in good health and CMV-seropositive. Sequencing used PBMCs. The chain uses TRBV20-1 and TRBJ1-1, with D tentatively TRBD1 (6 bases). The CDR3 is CSASHRDPAFF. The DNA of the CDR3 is TGCAGTGCTAGCCACAGGGATCCAGCTTTCTTT.